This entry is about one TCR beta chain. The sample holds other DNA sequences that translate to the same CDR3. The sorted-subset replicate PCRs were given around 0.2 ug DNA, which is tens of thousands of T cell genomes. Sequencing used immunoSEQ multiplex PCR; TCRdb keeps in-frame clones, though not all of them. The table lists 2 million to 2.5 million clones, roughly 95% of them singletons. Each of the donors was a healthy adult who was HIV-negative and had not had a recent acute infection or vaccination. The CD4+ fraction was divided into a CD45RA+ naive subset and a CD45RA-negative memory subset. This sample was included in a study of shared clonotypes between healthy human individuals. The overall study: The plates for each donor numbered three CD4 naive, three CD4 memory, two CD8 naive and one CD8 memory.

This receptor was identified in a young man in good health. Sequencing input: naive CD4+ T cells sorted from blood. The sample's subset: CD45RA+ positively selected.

CDR3 region: CASSLGQGEGYTF. CDR3 DNA: TGCGCCAGCAGCTTGGGACAGGGGGAGGGCTACACCTTC. The chain carries TRBV5-1 and TRBJ1-2, with 9 bases aligning to TRBD1. J gave up 8 bases and V 0 bases, and 2 bases lay outside the gene matches. CDR1 and CDR2 (germline): SGHRS, YFSETQ. The CDR3 sequence is 13 residues long.